These 17 T cell receptor beta chains were sequenced from one sample in a study of T cell responses to AZD1222 COVID-19 vaccine. This table comes from immunoSEQ multiplex PCR, and its TCRdb copy is limited to in-frame clones, with some not included. Of approximately 97,000 clones listed, about 90% are singletons. This sample comprised peripheral blood, obtained on day 0 of AZD1222 vaccination. These receptors all stem from an adult in good health.

The J gene is TRBJ2-7, the V gene TRBV28, with D perhaps matching TRBD2 (6 bases). This CDR3 is 16 amino acids long. V was clipped by 2 bases and J by 0 bases, with 14 bases between them. Germline CDR1 reads MDHEN; CDR2 reads SYDVKM. In nucleotides, the CDR3 is TGTGCCAGCAGTTTAGGCACTAGCTACGGCTCCTACGAGCAGTACTTC. It yields the protein CASSLGTSYGSYEQYF.

The rearrangement joins TRBV27 to TRBJ1-1; possible D gene TRBD1, 5 bases. The germline CDR1 and CDR2 sequences are MNHEY and SMNVEV (reference sequence). This CDR3 is 15 amino acids long. V lost 5 bases and J 4 bases, leaving 17 bases between the germline ends. The CDR3 DNA is TGTGCCAGCAGTCCTCTGACAGTTTTGAGCACTGAAGCTTTCTTT. This gives the protein CASSPLTVLSTEAFF.

The chain uses TRBV25-1 and TRBJ2-7, with 9 bases fitting TRBD2. V shed 7 bases and J 3 bases; nucleotides not matched to a gene: 10. Per the germline V gene, CDR1 is MGHDK and CDR2 is SYGVNS. There are 15 residues in the CDR3. The CDR3 here is CASKFRLAGLYEQYF. The CDR3 DNA reads as TGTGCCAGCAAGTTCAGGCTAGCGGGACTCTACGAGCAGTACTTC.

The CDR3: CASSVGGRTGGSHEQYF. The CDR3, as DNA: TGTGCCAGCAGCGTAGGGGGAAGGACGGGAGGATCCCACGAGCAGTACTTC. V gene TRBV7-9 combines with J gene TRBJ2-7, with D possibly being TRBD2 (7 bases). Germline CDR1 reads SEHNR; CDR2 reads FQNEAQ (reference sequence). The CDR3 runs to 17 residues. Between the trimmed V and J ends, which lost 5 bases and 5 bases, there was a span of 25 bases.

The V and J genes are TRBV3-1 (or the pseudogene TRBV3-2) and TRBJ1-2; 7 nucleotides align to TRBD1. Trimming cost V 4 bases and J 0 bases; bases outside gene matches: 8. Germline CDR1 is LGHDT and CDR2 is YNNKEL (reference sequence). This CDR3 is 16 amino acids long. The CDR3 bases are TGTGCCAGCAGCCGCATGACTCAGGGGGCTAACTATGGCTACACCTTC. Translating gives CASSRMTQGANYGYTF.

The V and J genes are TRBV5-5 and TRBJ1-1, with 8 bases lining up with TRBD1. This CDR3 has 17 amino acids. CDR1 is SGHKS, CDR2 YYEKEE, per germline (reference sequence). V trimming: 1 base; J trimming: 3 bases; junction bases outside the gene matches: 11. CDR3 amino acids: CASSLYAVTGGYTEAFF. CDR3 DNA: TGTGCCAGCAGCTTGTACGCGGTAACAGGGGGGTACACTGAAGCTTTCTTT.

This chain connects TRBV9 to TRBJ1-4, with 7 bases lining up with TRBD1. This CDR3 is 14 amino acids long. Unmatched junction bases numbered 11, after V lost 7 bases and J lost 8 bases. Germline V CDR1 and CDR2: SGDLS, YYNGEE. CDR3 DNA: TGTGCCAGCGGCAGGGACAGCGCTAGGGAAAAACTGTTTTTT. Protein sequence: CASGRDSAREKLFF.

The count of this clone is one. The rearrangement joins TRBV18 to TRBJ1-2; D unclear. Germline V gene sequence: CDR1 KGHSH, CDR2 LQKENI. Trimming shortened V by 2 bases and J by 1 base, and 17 bases separated the two germline ends. The CDR3 is 17 residues long. CDR3 in amino acids: CASSPTASAEGNYGYTF. CDR3 in DNA: TGTGCCAGCTCACCAACGGCTTCGGCCGAGGGTAACTATGGCTACACCTTC. Together with reference TRBV18 and TRBJ1-2, the CDR3 gives the full variable domain: NAGVMQNPRHLVRRRGQEARLRCSPMKGHSHVYWYRQLPEEGLKFMVYLQKENIIDESGMPKERFSAEFPKEGPSILRIQQVVRGDSAAYFCASSPTASAEGNYGYTFGSGTRLTVV.

The V call is TRBV19, the J call TRBJ1-5, with D uncertain. V was clipped by 1 base and J by 6 bases, with 16 bases between them. CDR1 and CDR2 (germline): LNHDA, SQIVND (reference sequence). There are 16 residues in the CDR3. CDR3 DNA: TGTGCCAGTAGTATAGTCGGCGGGAGTTCAGGTCAGCCCCAGCATTTT. This sequence encodes CASSIVGGSSGQPQHF.

V and J are TRBV7-3 and TRBJ1-1, with D perhaps matching TRBD1 (5 bases). The CDR3 is 13 residues long. V was pared by 5 bases and J by 8 bases, with 15 bases between. The V gene's germline CDR1 is SGHTA and CDR2 FQGTGA. CDR3 sequence reads: CASSLRQQTEAFF. The CDR3 coding sequence is TGTGCCAGCAGCCTCCGACAGCAAACCGAAGCTTTCTTT.

This chain's CDR3 is CASSQVGVANQPQHF. In DNA, the CDR3 is TGCGCCAGCAGCCAAGTTGGGGTTGCCAATCAGCCCCAGCATTTT. The J gene is TRBJ1-5, the V gene TRBV4-1, with D uncertain. This CDR3 region has 15 residues. The V and J ends lost 1 base and 3 bases respectively, with 10 bases between them. CDR1 MGHRA and CDR2 YSYEKL come from the germline V gene.

In DNA form, the CDR3 reads TGTGCCAGCAGCTTGGACGGGACAGAGAATCAGCCCCAGCATTTT. Its translation: CASSLDGTENQPQHF. The chain couples TRBV5-6 to TRBJ1-5, with 7 bases matching TRBD1. Germline lookup yields CDR1 SGHDT and CDR2 YYEEEE. The length of the CDR3 is 15 residues. V was pared by 0 bases and J by 4 bases, with 4 bases of the junction left unmatched.

This clone was recorded only once. J is TRBJ2-7 and V is TRBV7-2; no definite D call. Trimming stripped 7 bases from V and 7 bases from J, with 20 bases between. The germline CDR1 and CDR2 sequences are SGHTA and FQGNSA. CDR3 length: 14 residues. This chain's CDR3 is CASNAQVRLGEQYF. In DNA form, the CDR3 reads TGTGCCAGCAATGCCCAGGTACGCCTAGGGGAGCAGTACTTC.

As regards this clone: One end of the junction is discordant with germline, which a read error may explain. The V call is TRBV30, the J call TRBJ2-3; D unclear. From germline, CDR1 is GTSNPN and CDR2 SVGIG (reference sequence). The CDR3 consists of 11 residues. CDR3 protein: CAWETGDRTDF. The CDR3 DNA sequence: TGTGCCTGGGAAACGGGCGATCGAACGGATTTT.

This chain joins TRBV6-1 and TRBJ2-7, with 10 bases aligning to TRBD2. Trimming at V came to 4 bases and at J to 6 bases, leaving 15 bases not matched to a gene. Germline V gives CDR1 MNHNS, CDR2 SASEGT. CDR3 size: 17 residues. CDR3 bases: TGTGCCAGCAGTGCCACCTTTGTAGCGGGAGGTTCAGCCGAGCAGTACTTC. This sequence encodes CASSATFVAGGSAEQYF.

The V call is TRBV11-2, the J call TRBJ2-5, with 7 nucleotides matching TRBD2. Trimming at V came to 5 bases and at J to 5 bases, leaving 8 bases not matched to a gene. Germline V gene sequence: CDR1 SGHAT, CDR2 FQNNGV. This CDR3 spans 14 amino acids. CDR3 amino acids: CASSPQVGGETQYF. DNA for the CDR3: TGTGCCAGCAGCCCCCAAGTGGGAGGGGAGACCCAGTACTTC.

The chain is built from TRBV28 and TRBJ1-5; D is uncertain. From germline, CDR1 is MDHEN and CDR2 SYDVKM. The V end lost 5 bases, the J end lost 0 bases, and 5 bases lay between the germline ends. CDR3 length: 13 residues. The CDR3, as DNA: TGTGCCAGCAGTATGGATAGCAATCAGCCCCAGCATTTT. It translates to CASSMDSNQPQHF.